A single T cell receptor beta chain is shown here with its context. In germline, CDR1 is SGHTS, CDR2 YDEGEE. V lost 4 bases, J lost 4 bases, and 14 bases lay in between. The CDR3 contains 14 residues. The sample originates from a study of shared clonotypes between healthy human individuals. TCRdb's table, derived via immunoSEQ multiplex PCR, lists solely in-frame clones and lacks some. The table lists some 2.4 million clones, 93% of them singletons. The chain joins TRBV5-8 to TRBJ1-1; D perhaps matches TRBD1 (5 bases). Material: naive CD4+ T cells from PBMCs. The subset was: CD45RA+ positively selected. This receptor was obtained from a man between 18 and 35 years old in good health. Some clones in this sample may be carry-over from other donors' samples. CDR3 protein: CASSTGGGSTEAFF. CDR3 bases: TGTGCCAGCAGCACCGGTGGGGGGAGCACTGAAGCTTTCTTT. Filled out from reference TRBV5-8 and TRBJ1-1, the complete variable domain reads EAGVTQSPTHLIKTRGQQATLRCSPISGHTSVYWYQQALGLGLQFLLWYDEGEERNRGNFPPRFSGRQFPNYSSELNVNALELEDSALYLCASSTGGGSTEAFFGQGTRLTVV.